The 19 T cell receptor beta chains below were found in one sample sequenced in a study of T cells after yellow fever vaccination. TCRdb processed the 5' RACE reads anew with MiXCR; each CDR3 protein has one entry. The sample lists 150,000 to 200,000 distinct CDR3 sequences; approximately 10% were seen once. This material consisted of CD8+ T cells sorted from PBMCs, taken 15 days after the yellow fever booster vaccination. The receptors come from a man aged 18 to 30 who received the YFV17D yellow fever vaccine.

Only a few counts were recorded for this clonotype. The rearrangement joins TRBV4-1 to TRBJ2-3, with D possibly being TRBD1 (6 bases). The germline V gene encodes CDR1 MGHRA and CDR2 YSYEKL. V lost 0 bases, J lost 3 bases, and 10 bases lay in between. The CDR3 runs 15 residues. The CDR3 is CASSQDGRGTDTQYF. CDR3 in DNA: TGCGCCAGCAGCCAAGACGGCAGGGGAACAGATACGCAGTATTTT.

There are many counts of this clonotype. This chain uses TRBV7-9 with TRBJ2-3; D gene ambiguous. The germline CDR1 and CDR2 sequences are SEHNR and FQNEAQ (reference sequence). Trimming stripped 1 base from V and 4 bases from J, with 12 bases between. The CDR3 length is 15 residues. As DNA, the CDR3 is TGTGCCAGCAGCTTAGTAGTTATTGGCCCAGATACGCAGTATTTT. It encodes CASSLVVIGPDTQYF.

This clonotype showed up many times. The rearrangement joins TRBV7-6 to TRBJ2-2; weak D call: TRBD1 (5 bases). The CDR3 is made up of 15 amino acids. In germline, CDR1 is SGHVS, CDR2 FNYEAQ. The V end was cut by 0 bases, the J end by 4 bases, with 9 bases between. CDR3 in amino acids: CASSLAGQGTGELFF. The CDR3 DNA follows: TGTGCCAGCAGCTTAGCGGGGCAGGGCACCGGGGAGCTGTTTTTT.

The chain has TRBV7-9 and TRBJ2-3; the match to TRBD1 covers 8 bases. The junction had 10 bases not matched to a gene; V was cut back by 5 bases and J by 3 bases. This CDR3 has 16 amino acids. Looked up from germline, CDR1 is SEHNR and CDR2 is FQNEAQ (reference sequence). DNA of the CDR3: TGTGCCAGCAGCGCCCGGGCAGGGGGCTTGACAGATACGCAGTATTTT. Translated: CASSARAGGLTDTQYF.

This clonotype has more than one count but fewer than ten. This sequence joins TRBV12-3 or TRBV12-4 and TRBJ1-5, with a weak D call TRBD1 (5 bases). V gave up 3 bases and J gave up 6 bases, with 9 bases separating them. The CDR3 runs to 13 residues. The CDR3 DNA sequence: TGTGCCAGCAGTTTGGGGGGGAGTCAGCCCCAGCATTTT. This gives the protein CASSLGGSQPQHF.

The V and J genes are TRBV7-9 and TRBJ2-7; no clear D. The ends were cut back, 5 bases at V and 5 bases at J, with 13 bases in the middle. Germline-derived CDR1 and CDR2 are SEHNR and FQNEAQ (reference sequence). The CDR3 runs 13 residues. CDR3 in DNA: TGTGCCAGCAGCCTAGGAAGGTCAGACGAGCAGTACTTC. It translates to CASSLGRSDEQYF.

The chain links TRBV6-2 or TRBV6-3 to TRBJ2-7; 9 nucleotides match TRBD1. The V segment lost 6 bases and the J segment 6 bases; nucleotides outside the gene matches: 6. Germline V gives CDR1 MNHEY, CDR2 SVGEGT. The CDR3 is 13 residues long. Here the CDR3 DNA reads TGTGCCAGCAGCACCACAGGGGGCTTCGAGCAGTACGTC. It yields the protein CASSTTGGFEQYV.

This clonotype came up a few times. The genes are TRBV5-1 and TRBJ2-1; D is tentatively TRBD1 or TRBD2 (5 bases each). V was clipped by 4 bases and J by 5 bases, with 13 bases between them. CDR1 and CDR2 from the germline V gene are SGHRS and YFSETQ. This CDR3 comprises 14 residues. Here the CDR3 DNA reads TGCGCCAGCAGCCCCTGGGACGGAGACAATGAGCAGTTCTTC. Protein product: CASSPWDGDNEQFF.

This clonotype has just a few counts. The gene calls are TRBV9 and TRBJ2-1; D may be TRBD1 or TRBD2 (5 bases each). The CDR3 has 15 amino acids. Trimming took 0 bases from V and 0 from J, leaving 7 bases between them. Per germline, CDR1 SGDLS and CDR2 YYNGEE. CDR3 nucleotide sequence: TGTGCCAGCAGCGTAGTGGGGGACTCCTACAATGAGCAGTTCTTC. This translates into CASSVVGDSYNEQFF.

This clonotype was seen a few times. V is TRBV19 and J is TRBJ1-1; tentatively, D is TRBD1 (5 bases). V dropped 6 bases and J dropped 4 bases, with 6 bases sitting between them. Germline-derived CDR1 and CDR2 are LNHDA and SQIVND (reference sequence). The CDR3 length is 11 residues. The CDR3: CASRGVTEAFF. CDR3 bases: TGTGCCAGTAGGGGGGTCACTGAAGCTTTCTTT.

This clonotype was detected only a few times. The chain joins TRBV6-2 or TRBV6-3 to TRBJ2-7, with a tentative D call TRBD2 (6 bases). Trimming removed 8 bases from V and 0 bases from J, with 14 bases in between. Germline values: CDR1 MNHEY, CDR2 SVGEGT. The CDR3 extends over 14 amino acids. CDR3 nucleotides: TGTGCCAGCCGCACTAGCCTGAGCTCCTACGAGCAGTACTTC. Its translation: CASRTSLSSYEQYF.

This clonotype was observed a handful of times. The rearrangement joins TRBV29-1 to TRBJ2-1; 9 bases fit TRBD2. The CDR3 length is 14 residues. Trimming removed 3 bases from V and 7 bases from J; junction bases left unmatched: 7. Germline CDR1 reads SQVTM; CDR2 reads ANQGSEA. CDR3: CSVEWRGGENEQFF. CDR3 nucleotides: TGCAGCGTTGAGTGGCGGGGGGGGGAAAATGAGCAGTTCTTC.

This clonotype has more than one count but fewer than ten. This chain links TRBV12-3 or TRBV12-4 with TRBJ2-2; 14 bases are a match to TRBD2. V trimming: 7 bases; J trimming: 4 bases; junction bases outside the gene matches: 8. This CDR3 has 17 residues. The CDR3 bases are TGTGCCAGCATTTTCGGGACTAGCGGGGGAGTCACCGGGGAGCTGTTTTTT. This gives the protein CASIFGTSGGVTGELFF.

This clonotype came up a few times. The J gene is TRBJ2-5, the V gene TRBV7-9; 9 bases are a match to TRBD1. Germline lookup yields CDR1 SEHNR and CDR2 FQNEAQ (reference sequence). With 5 bases clipped from V and 0 bases from J, the junction kept 7 bases outside the gene matches. This CDR3 spans 16 amino acids. In DNA, the CDR3 is TGTGCCAGCAGCCCCCGGACAGGGGCCTACCAAGAGACCCAGTACTTC. Translating gives CASSPRTGAYQETQYF.

This clonotype was counted between two and nine times. The chain recombines TRBV19 with TRBJ1-1; 7 nucleotides match TRBD1. The V segment lost 8 bases and the J segment 8 bases; nucleotides outside the gene matches: 8. CDR3 length: 12 amino acids. Germline lookup yields CDR1 LNHDA and CDR2 SQIVND (reference sequence). The CDR3 nucleotides read TGTGCCAGTGGGGACTTCAGGGGGGAAGCTTTCTTT. It is translated as CASGDFRGEAFF.

The sample holds many counts of this clonotype. This rearrangement joins TRBV4-2 to TRBJ1-1; 10 bases are a match to TRBD1. The CDR3 is 17 residues long. J gave up 0 bases and V 4 bases, and 8 bases lay outside the gene matches. The germline CDR1 and CDR2 sequences are LGHNA and YNFKEQ. The CDR3 nucleotides read TGTGCCAGCAGCCCCCGAGGGACAGGGGCCCTGAACACTGAAGCTTTCTTT. Amino acid sequence: CASSPRGTGALNTEAFF.

This clonotype has at least ten counts. This chain joins TRBV6-4 and TRBJ2-1; TRBD1 agrees at 7 bases. CDR1 MRHNA and CDR2 SNTAGT come from the germline V gene. After removal of 0 bases from V and 7 bases from J, the junction contained 0 bases not matched to a gene. The CDR3 is 13 amino acids. The CDR3 DNA is TGTGCCAGCAGTGACTCGGACAGGAATGAGCAGTTCTTC. Protein product: CASSDSDRNEQFF.

There are a few counts of this clonotype. The chain couples TRBV7-9 to TRBJ2-2; 7 nucleotides align to TRBD1. This CDR3 contains 15 residues. CDR1 is SEHNR, CDR2 FQNEAQ, per germline (reference sequence). Trimming took 6 bases from V and 3 from J; bases not matched to a gene: 7. The CDR3 protein is CASRRRQGDTGELFF. CDR3 DNA: TGTGCCAGCAGACGCCGACAGGGCGACACCGGGGAGCTGTTTTTT.

The sample holds a few counts of this clonotype. The chain uses TRBV4-1 and TRBJ1-2, with 7 bases fitting TRBD1. Germline V gene sequence: CDR1 MGHRA, CDR2 YSYEKL. V shed 3 bases and J 7 bases; nucleotides not matched to a gene: 5. CDR3 size: 13 residues. CDR3 loop: CASSHWDSRGYTF. The CDR3 nucleotides are TGCGCCAGCAGCCATTGGGACAGTCGTGGCTACACCTTC.